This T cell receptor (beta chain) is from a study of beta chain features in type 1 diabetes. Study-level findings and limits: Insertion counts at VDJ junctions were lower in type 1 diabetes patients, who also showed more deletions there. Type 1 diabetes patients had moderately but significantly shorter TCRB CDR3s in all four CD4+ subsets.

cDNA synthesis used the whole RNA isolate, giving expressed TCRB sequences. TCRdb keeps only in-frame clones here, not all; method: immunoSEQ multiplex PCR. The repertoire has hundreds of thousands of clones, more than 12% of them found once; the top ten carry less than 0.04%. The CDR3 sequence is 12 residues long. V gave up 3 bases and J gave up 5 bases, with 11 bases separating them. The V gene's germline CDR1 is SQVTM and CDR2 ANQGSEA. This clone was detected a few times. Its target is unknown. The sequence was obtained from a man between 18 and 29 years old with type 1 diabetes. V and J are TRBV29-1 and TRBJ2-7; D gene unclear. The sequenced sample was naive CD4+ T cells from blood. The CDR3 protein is CSVEAPRNEQYF. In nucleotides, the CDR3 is TGCAGCGTTGAGGCGCCTAGAAACGAGCAGTACTTC.